The clone carrying this TCR beta chain showed up just a few times. These data originate in a study of T cell repertoires in cytomegalovirus infection. MiXCR was run by TCRdb on the reads, yielding one entry per CDR3 protein. The table includes some 700,000 distinct CDR3 sequences, 35% detected once. Sequenced input: PBMCs. The receptor's source is a human donor in good health (CMV status not recorded). Some clones in this sample may be carry-over from other donors' samples.

The CDR3 region is CSASGLAGGHGELFF. As DNA, the CDR3 is TGCAGTGCTAGTGGACTAGCGGGAGGGCACGGGGAGCTGTTTTTT. This sequence joins TRBV20-1 and TRBJ2-2, with 15 bases lining up with TRBD2. CDR1 is DFQATT and CDR2 is SNEGSKA in the germline V gene (reference sequence). J lost 7 bases, V lost 3 bases, and 3 bases had no gene match. The CDR3 is 15 residues long.